Reported below is one TCR beta chain. Its antigen is as yet unknown. This sample is drawn from a study of T cell responses to AZD1222 COVID-19 vaccine. Study findings and constraints: Baseline serostatus was positive in only a handful of AZD1222 recipients.

The CDR3 runs 13 residues. Germline V gives CDR1 SNHLY, CDR2 FYNNEI. Deletions cut 4 bases from V and 7 bases from J, with 10 bases between. Clones were sequenced by immunoSEQ multiplex PCR, and TCRdb holds only the in-frame ones, with some missing. The sample carries about 94,000 clones, about 85% recorded once. The sequence was collected from an adult who received the AZD1222 COVID-19 vaccine. The chain employs TRBV2 and TRBJ1-4; no definite D call. The sequences come from peripheral blood, collected 28 days after the second AZD1222 dose. The CDR3 region has the DNA TGTGCCAGCAGTGTCCTCCGGGGTGAAAAACTGTTTTTT. Translating gives CASSVLRGEKLFF.